This TCR beta chain was retrieved from a study of T cell changes during pregnancy in multiple sclerosis. Sequencing used immunoSEQ multiplex PCR; TCRdb keeps in-frame clones, though not all of them. The sample lists 15,000 to 20,000 clones; around 87% were seen once. CDR1 and CDR2 (germline): MNHEY, SMNVEV (reference sequence). This CDR3 is built from 14 residues. Trimming cost V 5 bases and J 3 bases; bases outside gene matches: 7. The TCR originated in a female donor in good health, enrolled as a control in a pregnancy study. V gene TRBV27 combines with J gene TRBJ2-7; TRBD1 matches at 7 bases. The specimen was CD8+ T cells from peripheral blood mononuclear cells, collected in the third trimester of pregnancy. DNA of the CDR3: TGTGCCAGCAGTACCGACAGGGCCTACTACGAGCAGTACTTC. This gives the protein CASSTDRAYYEQYF.